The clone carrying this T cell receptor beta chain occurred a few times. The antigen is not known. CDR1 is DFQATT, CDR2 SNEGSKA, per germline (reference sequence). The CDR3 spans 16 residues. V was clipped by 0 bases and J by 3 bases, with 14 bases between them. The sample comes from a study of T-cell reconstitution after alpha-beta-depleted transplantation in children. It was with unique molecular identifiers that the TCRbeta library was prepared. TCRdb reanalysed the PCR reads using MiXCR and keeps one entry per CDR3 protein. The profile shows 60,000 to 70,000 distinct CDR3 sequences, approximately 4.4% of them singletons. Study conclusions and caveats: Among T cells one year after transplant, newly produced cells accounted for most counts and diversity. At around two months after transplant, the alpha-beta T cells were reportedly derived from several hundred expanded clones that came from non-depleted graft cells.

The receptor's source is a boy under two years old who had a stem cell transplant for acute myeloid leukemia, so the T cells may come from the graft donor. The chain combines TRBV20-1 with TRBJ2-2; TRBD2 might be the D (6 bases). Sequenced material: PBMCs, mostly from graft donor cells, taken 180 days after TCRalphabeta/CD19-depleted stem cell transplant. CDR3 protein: CSAREASAVYTGELFF. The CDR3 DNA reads TGCAGTGCTAGAGAGGCTAGCGCCGTTTACACCGGGGAGCTGTTTTTT.